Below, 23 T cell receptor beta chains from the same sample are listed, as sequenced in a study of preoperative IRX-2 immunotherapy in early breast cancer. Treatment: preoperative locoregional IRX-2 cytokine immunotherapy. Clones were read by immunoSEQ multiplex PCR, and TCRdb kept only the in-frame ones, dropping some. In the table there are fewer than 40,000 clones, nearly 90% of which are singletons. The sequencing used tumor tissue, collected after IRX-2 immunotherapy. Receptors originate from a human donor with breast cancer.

CDR3 DNA: TGTGCCAGTAGTGTCCCGGACAGTTGGCTTACCGGGGAGCTGTTTTTT. This sequence encodes CASSVPDSWLTGELFF. This chain connects TRBV19 to TRBJ2-2, with TRBD1 as a possible D gene (6 bases). The germline V gene encodes CDR1 LNHDA and CDR2 SQIVND (reference sequence). The V end was cut by 5 bases, the J end by 5 bases, with 18 bases between. The CDR3 sequence is 16 residues long.

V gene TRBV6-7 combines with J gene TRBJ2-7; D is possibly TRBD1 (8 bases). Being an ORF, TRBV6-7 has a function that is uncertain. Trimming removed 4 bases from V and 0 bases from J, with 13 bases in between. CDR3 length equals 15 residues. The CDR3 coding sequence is TGTGCCAGCAGTTTGCGGGGGACAGGCTCCTACGAGCAGTACGTC. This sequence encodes CASSLRGTGSYEQYV.

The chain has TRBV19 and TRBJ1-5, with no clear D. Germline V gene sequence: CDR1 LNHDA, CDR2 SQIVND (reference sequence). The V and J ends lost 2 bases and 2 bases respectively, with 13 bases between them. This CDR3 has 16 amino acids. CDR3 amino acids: CASSILGQWGNQPQHF. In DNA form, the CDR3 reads TGTGCCAGTAGTATATTGGGCCAGTGGGGCAATCAGCCCCAGCATTTT.

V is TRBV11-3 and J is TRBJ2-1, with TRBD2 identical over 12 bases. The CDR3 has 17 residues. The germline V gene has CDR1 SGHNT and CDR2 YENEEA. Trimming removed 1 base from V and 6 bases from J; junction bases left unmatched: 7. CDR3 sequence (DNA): TGTGCCAGCAGCTTAGTATCTAGCGGGGGGGCAGGCAATGAGCAGTTCTTC. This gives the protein CASSLVSSGGAGNEQFF.

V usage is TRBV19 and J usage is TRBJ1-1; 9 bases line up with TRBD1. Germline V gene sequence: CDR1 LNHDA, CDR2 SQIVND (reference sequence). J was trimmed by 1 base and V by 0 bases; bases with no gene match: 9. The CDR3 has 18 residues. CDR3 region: CASSIDRGQGKPNTEAFF. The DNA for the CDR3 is TGTGCCAGTAGTATAGATCGGGGACAGGGTAAACCGAACACTGAAGCTTTCTTT.

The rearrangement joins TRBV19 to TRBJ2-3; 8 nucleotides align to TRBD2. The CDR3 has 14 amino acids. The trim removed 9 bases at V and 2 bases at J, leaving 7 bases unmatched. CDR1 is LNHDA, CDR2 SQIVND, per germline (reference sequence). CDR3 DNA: TGTGCCAGCCGGGGGGGACGTTTCACAGATACGCAGTATTTT. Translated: CASRGGRFTDTQYF.

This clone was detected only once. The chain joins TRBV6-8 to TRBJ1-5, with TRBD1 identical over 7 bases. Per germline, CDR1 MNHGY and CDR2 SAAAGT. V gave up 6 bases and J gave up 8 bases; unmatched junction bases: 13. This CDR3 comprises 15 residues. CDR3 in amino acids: CASRAPTGVIKPQHF. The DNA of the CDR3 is TGTGCCAGCAGGGCGCCTACAGGGGTCATAAAGCCCCAGCATTTT.

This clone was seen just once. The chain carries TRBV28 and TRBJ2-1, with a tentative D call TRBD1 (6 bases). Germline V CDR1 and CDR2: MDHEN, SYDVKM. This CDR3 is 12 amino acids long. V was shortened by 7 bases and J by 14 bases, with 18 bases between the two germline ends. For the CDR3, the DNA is TGTGCCAGCAATGCGCCTGCCCAGGGGAAGTTCTTC. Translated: CASNAPAQGKFF.

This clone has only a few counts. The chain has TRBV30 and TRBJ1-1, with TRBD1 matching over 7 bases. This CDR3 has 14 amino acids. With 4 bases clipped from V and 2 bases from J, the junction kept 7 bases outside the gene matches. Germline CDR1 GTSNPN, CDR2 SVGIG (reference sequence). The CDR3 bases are TGTGCCTGGATTCAACAGGGGAAAAACACTGAAGCTTTCTTT. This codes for CAWIQQGKNTEAFF.

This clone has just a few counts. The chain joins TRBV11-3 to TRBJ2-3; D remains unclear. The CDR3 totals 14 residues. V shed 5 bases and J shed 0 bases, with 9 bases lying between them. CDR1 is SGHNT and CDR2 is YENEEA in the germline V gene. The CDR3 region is CASSLGPSTDTQYF. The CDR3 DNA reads TGTGCCAGCAGCCTAGGACCGAGCACAGATACGCAGTATTTT.

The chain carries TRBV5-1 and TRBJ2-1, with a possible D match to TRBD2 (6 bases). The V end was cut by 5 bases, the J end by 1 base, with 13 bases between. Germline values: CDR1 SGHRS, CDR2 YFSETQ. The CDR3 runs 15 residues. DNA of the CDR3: TGCGCCAGCAGTAATCAGGCGGGATCCTACAATGAGCAGTTCTTC. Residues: CASSNQAGSYNEQFF.

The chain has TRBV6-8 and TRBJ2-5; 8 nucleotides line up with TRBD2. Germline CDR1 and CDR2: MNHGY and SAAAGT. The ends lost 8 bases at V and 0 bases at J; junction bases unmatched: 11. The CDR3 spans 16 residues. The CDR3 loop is CASDKGLAGYQETQYF. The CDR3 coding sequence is TGTGCCAGCGATAAAGGGCTAGCGGGCTACCAAGAGACCCAGTACTTC.

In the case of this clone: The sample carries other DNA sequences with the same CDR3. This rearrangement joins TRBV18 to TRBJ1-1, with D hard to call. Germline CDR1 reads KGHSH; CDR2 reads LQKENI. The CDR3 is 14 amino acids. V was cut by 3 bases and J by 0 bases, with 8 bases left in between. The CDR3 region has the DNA TGTGCCAGCTCACCGAACGGAGTGAACACTGAAGCTTTCTTT. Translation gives CASSPNGVNTEAFF. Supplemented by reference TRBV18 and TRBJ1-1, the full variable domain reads NAGVMQNPRHLVRRRGQEARLRCSPMKGHSHVYWYRQLPEEGLKFMVYLQKENIIDESGMPKERFSAEFPKEGPSILRIQQVVRGDSAAYFCASSPNGVNTEAFFGQGTRLTVV.

The DNA for the CDR3 is TGTGCCAGCAGCTTAGTGGGACAGGGGCTCTACGAGCAGTACTTC. This translates into CASSLVGQGLYEQYF. This chain connects TRBV11-3 to TRBJ2-7, with 10 bases matching TRBD1. CDR3 length equals 15 residues. V lost 1 base, J lost 3 bases, and 3 bases stayed unmatched. CDR1 is SGHNT and CDR2 is YENEEA in the germline V gene.

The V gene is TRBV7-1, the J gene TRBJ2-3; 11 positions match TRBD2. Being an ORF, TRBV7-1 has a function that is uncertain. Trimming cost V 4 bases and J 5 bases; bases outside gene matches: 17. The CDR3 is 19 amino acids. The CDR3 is CASSLIPGLAGSKEDTQYF. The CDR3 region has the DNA TGTGCCAGCAGCTTAATTCCCGGACTAGCGGGTTCTAAGGAAGATACGCAGTATTTT.

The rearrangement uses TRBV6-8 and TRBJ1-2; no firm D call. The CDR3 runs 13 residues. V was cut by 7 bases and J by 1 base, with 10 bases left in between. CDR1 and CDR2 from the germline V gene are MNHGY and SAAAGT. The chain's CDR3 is CASNSRNNYGYTF. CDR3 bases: TGTGCCAGCAACTCCCGAAATAACTATGGCTACACCTTC.

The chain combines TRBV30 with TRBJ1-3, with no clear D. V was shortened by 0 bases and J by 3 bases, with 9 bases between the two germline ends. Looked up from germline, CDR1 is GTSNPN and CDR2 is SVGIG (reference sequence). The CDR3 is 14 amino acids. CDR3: CAWSVIGRGNTIYF. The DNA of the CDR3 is TGTGCCTGGAGTGTAATAGGGCGTGGAAACACCATATATTTT.

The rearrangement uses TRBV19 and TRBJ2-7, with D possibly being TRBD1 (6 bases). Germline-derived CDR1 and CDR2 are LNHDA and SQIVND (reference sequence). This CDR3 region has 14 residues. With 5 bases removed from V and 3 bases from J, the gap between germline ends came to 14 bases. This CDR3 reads CASSSAGADYEQYF. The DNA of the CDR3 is TGTGCCAGTAGTTCGGCAGGGGCGGACTACGAGCAGTACTTC.

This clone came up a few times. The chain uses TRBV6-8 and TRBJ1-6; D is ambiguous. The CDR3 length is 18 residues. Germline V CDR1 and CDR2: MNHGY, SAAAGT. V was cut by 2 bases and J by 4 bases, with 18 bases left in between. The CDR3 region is CASSYRSLQGPYNSPLHF. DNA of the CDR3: TGTGCCAGCAGTTACCGGTCCCTCCAAGGTCCATATAATTCACCCCTCCACTTT.

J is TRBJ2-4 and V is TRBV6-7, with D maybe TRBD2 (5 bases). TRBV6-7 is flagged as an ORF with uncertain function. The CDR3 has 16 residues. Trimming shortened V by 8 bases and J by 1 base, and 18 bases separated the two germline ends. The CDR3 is CASATAVTTAKNIQYF. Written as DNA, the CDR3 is TGTGCCAGCGCCACAGCGGTGACAACGGCCAAAAACATTCAGTACTTC.

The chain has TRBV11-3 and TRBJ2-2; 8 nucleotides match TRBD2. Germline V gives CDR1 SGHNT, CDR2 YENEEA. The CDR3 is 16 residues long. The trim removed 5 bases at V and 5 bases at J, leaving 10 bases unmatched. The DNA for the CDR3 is TGTGCCAGCAGCCCAAGGGGGACTAGTTCTACCGGGGAGCTGTTTTTT. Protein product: CASSPRGTSSTGELFF. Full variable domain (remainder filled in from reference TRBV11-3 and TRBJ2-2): EAGVVQSPRYKIIEKKQPVAFWCNPISGHNTLYWYLQNLGQGPELLIRYENEEAVDDSQLPKDRFSAERLKGVDSTLKIQPAELGDSAVYLCASSPRGTSSTGELFFGEGSRLTVL.

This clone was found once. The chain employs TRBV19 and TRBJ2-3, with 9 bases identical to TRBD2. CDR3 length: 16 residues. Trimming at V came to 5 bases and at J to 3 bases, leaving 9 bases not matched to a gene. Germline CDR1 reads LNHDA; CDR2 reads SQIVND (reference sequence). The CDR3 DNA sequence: TGTGCCAGTAGTGGGAGGGCTAGCGGGGATACAGATACGCAGTATTTT. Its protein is CASSGRASGDTDTQYF. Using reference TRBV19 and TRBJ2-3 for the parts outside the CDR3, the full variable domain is DGGITQSPKYLFRKEGQNVTLSCEQNLNHDAMYWYRQDPGQGLRLIYYSQIVNDFQKGDIAEGYSVSREKKESFPLTVTSAQKNPTAFYLCASSGRASGDTDTQYFGPGTRLTVL.

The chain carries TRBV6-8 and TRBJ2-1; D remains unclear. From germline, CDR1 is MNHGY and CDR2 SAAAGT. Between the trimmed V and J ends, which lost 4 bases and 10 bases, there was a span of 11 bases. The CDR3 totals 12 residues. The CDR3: CASSLVGWEQFF. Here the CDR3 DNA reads TGTGCCAGCAGTTTAGTCGGGTGGGAGCAGTTCTTC.